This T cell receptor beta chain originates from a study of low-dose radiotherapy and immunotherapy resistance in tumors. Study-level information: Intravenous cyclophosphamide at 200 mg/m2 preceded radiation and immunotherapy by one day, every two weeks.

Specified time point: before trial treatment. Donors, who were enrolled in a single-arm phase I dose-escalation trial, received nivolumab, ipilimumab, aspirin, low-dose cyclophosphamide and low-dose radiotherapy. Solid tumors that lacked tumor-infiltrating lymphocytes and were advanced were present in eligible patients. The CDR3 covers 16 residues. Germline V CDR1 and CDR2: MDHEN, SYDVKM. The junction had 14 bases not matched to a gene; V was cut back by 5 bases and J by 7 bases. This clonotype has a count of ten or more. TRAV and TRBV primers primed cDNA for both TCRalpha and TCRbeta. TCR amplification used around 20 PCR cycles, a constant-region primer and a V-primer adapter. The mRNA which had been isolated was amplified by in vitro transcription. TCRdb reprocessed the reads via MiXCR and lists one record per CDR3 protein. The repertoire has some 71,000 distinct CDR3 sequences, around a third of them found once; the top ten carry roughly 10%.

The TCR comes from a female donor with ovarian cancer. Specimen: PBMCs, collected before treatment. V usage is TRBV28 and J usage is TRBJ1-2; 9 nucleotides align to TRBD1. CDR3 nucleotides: TGTGCCAGCAGTCCGTCCCGGGACAGGGTTCGAGGTGGCTACACCTTC. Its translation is CASSPSRDRVRGGYTF.